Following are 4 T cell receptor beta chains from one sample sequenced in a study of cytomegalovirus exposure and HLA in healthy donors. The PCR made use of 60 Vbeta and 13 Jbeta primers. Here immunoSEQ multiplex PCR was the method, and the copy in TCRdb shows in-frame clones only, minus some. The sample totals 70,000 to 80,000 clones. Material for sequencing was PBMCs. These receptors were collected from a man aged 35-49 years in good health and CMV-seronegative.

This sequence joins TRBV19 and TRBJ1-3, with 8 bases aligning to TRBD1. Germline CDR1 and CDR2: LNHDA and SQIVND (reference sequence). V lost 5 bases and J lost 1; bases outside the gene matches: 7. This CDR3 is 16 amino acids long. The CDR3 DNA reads TGTGCCAGTAGTCTCCGACAGGGGCTATCTGGAAACACCATATATTTT. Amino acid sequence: CASSLRQGLSGNTIYF.

The CDR3 region is CAIGEQGYTGELFF. In DNA form, the CDR3 reads TGTGCCATCGGGGAACAGGGGTACACCGGGGAGCTGTTTTTT. This sequence joins TRBV10-3 and TRBJ2-2, with 7 bases lining up with TRBD1. The CDR3 is 14 amino acids. The ends lost 8 bases at V and 3 bases at J; junction bases unmatched: 6. The germline CDR1 and CDR2 sequences are ENHRY and SYGVKD.

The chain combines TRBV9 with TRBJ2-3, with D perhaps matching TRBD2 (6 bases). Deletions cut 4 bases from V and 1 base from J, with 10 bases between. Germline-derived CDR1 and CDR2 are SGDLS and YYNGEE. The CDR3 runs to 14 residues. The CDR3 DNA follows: TGTGCCAGCAGCAAGGGACTCCGCACAGATACGCAGTATTTT. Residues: CASSKGLRTDTQYF.

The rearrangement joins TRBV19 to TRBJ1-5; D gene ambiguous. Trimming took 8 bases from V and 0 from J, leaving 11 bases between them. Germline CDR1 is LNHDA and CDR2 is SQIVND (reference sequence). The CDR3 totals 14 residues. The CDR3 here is CASRYSHSNQPQHF. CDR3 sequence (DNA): TGTGCCAGTCGGTACAGCCATAGCAATCAGCCCCAGCATTTT. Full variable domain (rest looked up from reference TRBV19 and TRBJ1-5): DGGITQSPKYLFRKEGQNVTLSCEQNLNHDAMYWYRQDPGQGLRLIYYSQIVNDFQKGDIAEGYSVSREKKESFPLTVTSAQKNPTAFYLCASRYSHSNQPQHFGDGTRLSIL.